What follows are 16 T cell receptor beta chains derived from one specimen sequenced in a study of CD8 T cells in ankylosing spondylitis. Study-level findings and limits: About 8 highly homologous variants formed a TCR beta motif that appeared characteristic of ankylosing spondylitis blood.

These receptors' antigens are unknown. TCRdb processed the 5' RACE reads anew with MiXCR; each CDR3 protein has one entry. The sample shows some 840,000 distinct CDR3 sequences, roughly 12% of them seen only once. Material for sequencing was blood, either unsorted or a sorted T cell fraction (not recorded which). These TCRs come from a male donor with ankylosing spondylitis.

The chain has TRBV6-1 and TRBJ2-1, with 9 nucleotides matching TRBD1. The CDR3 spans 15 residues. V dropped 5 bases and J dropped 8; count of bases not matched to a gene: 10. Germline lookup yields CDR1 MNHNS and CDR2 SASEGT. The CDR3 DNA reads as TGTGCCAGCAGTCCCGACCGGGACAGGGATCATGAGCAGTTCTTC. Translated, it gives CASSPDRDRDHEQFF.

The gene calls are TRBV4-2 and TRBJ1-5; perhaps TRBD1 as D (5 bases). CDR1 is LGHNA and CDR2 is YNFKEQ in the germline V gene. The CDR3 contains 15 residues. The V end lost 0 bases, the J end lost 6 bases, and 12 bases lay between the germline ends. CDR3 region: CASSQDAGKGQPQHF. The CDR3 DNA sequence: TGTGCCAGCAGCCAAGATGCAGGGAAGGGTCAGCCCCAGCATTTT.

V usage is TRBV5-1 and J usage is TRBJ2-2; no definite D call. The CDR3 totals 13 residues. The germline V and J ends were trimmed by 4 bases and 7 bases, with 11 bases remaining between them. The germline V gene has CDR1 SGHRS and CDR2 YFSETQ. CDR3 amino acids: CASSPTPHGELFF. CDR3 DNA sequence: TGCGCCAGCAGCCCGACCCCCCACGGGGAGCTGTTTTTT.

This clonotype was picked up a small number of times. The V gene is TRBV9, the J gene TRBJ2-1, with 7 nucleotides matching TRBD2. Trimming cost V 4 bases and J 5 bases; bases outside gene matches: 9. This CDR3 region has 15 residues. Germline-derived CDR1 and CDR2 are SGDLS and YYNGEE. CDR3 sequence (DNA): TGTGCCAGCAGCAAAACCGGGACTAATCACAATGAGCAGTTCTTC. The encoded protein is CASSKTGTNHNEQFF.

A few counts support this clonotype. The V and J genes are TRBV4-3 and TRBJ2-1; D gene ambiguous. V was pared by 2 bases and J by 0 bases, with 8 bases between. This CDR3 contains 15 residues. Germline V gene data show CDR1 as LGHNA and CDR2 as YSLEER. The CDR3 protein is CASSQIAGSYNEQFF. In DNA, the CDR3 is TGCGCCAGCAGCCAAATAGCCGGCTCCTACAATGAGCAGTTCTTC.

This clonotype was observed many times. The CDR3 nucleotides read TGCGCCAGCAGCAGAGAACCGGGACTCTCATTCAATGAGCAGTTCTTC. It specifies CASSREPGLSFNEQFF. The chain joins TRBV5-1 to TRBJ2-1; a possible D gene is TRBD2 (6 bases). V was cut by 4 bases and J by 6 bases, with 20 bases left in between. The CDR3 sequence is 16 residues long. From germline, CDR1 is SGHRS and CDR2 YFSETQ.

The gene calls are TRBV20-1 and TRBJ2-7; possibly TRBD2 for D (5 bases). The CDR3 has 14 residues. Germline CDR1 reads DFQATT; CDR2 reads SNEGSKA (reference sequence). Deletions cut 1 base from V and 2 bases from J, with 12 bases between. CDR3: CSARGYSGTYEQYF. The DNA for the CDR3 is TGCAGTGCTAGAGGGTACAGCGGAACCTACGAGCAGTACTTC.

This clonotype was observed a few times. This chain links TRBV11-2 with TRBJ2-3, with D perhaps TRBD2 (6 bases). CDR3 length: 16 amino acids. The germline CDR1 and CDR2 sequences are SGHAT and FQNNGV. V lost 1 base and J lost 6, with 17 bases in between. CDR3 in DNA: TGTGCCAGCAGCTTAGGCGGGGCCACGACATCGGATACGCAGTATTTT. This sequence encodes CASSLGGATTSDTQYF. The full variable domain, in which reference TRBV11-2 and TRBJ2-3 provide the parts outside the CDR3, is EAGVAQSPRYKIIEKRQSVAFWCNPISGHATLYWYQQILGQGPKLLIQFQNNGVVDDSQLPKDRFSAERLKGVDSTLKIQPAKLEDSAVYLCASSLGGATTSDTQYFGPGTRLTVL.

The rearrangement joins TRBV13 to TRBJ1-2, with D possibly being TRBD1 (6 bases). Germline V gene sequence: CDR1 PRHDT, CDR2 FYEKMQ (reference sequence). The CDR3 has 16 residues. Trimming pared 5 bases from V and 5 bases from J, leaving 21 bases between. CDR3 sequence (DNA): TGTGCCAGCAGCCGAGGGGGACGTACCCTTTGGTATGGCTACACCTTC. As protein: CASSRGGRTLWYGYTF.

This clonotype has a count of ten or more. The chain combines TRBV12-3 or TRBV12-4 with TRBJ2-5, with D possibly TRBD1 on 5 matching bases. The CDR3 runs 13 residues. V was trimmed by 3 bases and J by 6 bases, leaving 11 bases between them. CDR3 protein: CASSLVQGQTQYF. CDR3 bases: TGTGCCAGCAGTTTGGTCCAGGGCCAGACCCAGTACTTC.

This chain links TRBV11-2 with TRBJ2-3; 7 bases match TRBD2. The germline gives CDR1 SGHAT, CDR2 FQNNGV. The V segment lost 5 bases and the J segment 0 bases; nucleotides outside the gene matches: 5. The CDR3 length is 15 residues. CDR3 amino acids: CASSARGLSTDTQYF. The CDR3 region has the DNA TGTGCCAGCAGCGCCCGGGGACTAAGCACAGATACGCAGTATTTT.

The V gene is TRBV7-2, the J gene TRBJ2-7; possibly TRBD1 for D (7 bases). V was pared by 1 base and J by 3 bases, with 13 bases between. This CDR3 comprises 15 residues. CDR1 is SGHTA, CDR2 FQGNSA, per germline. DNA of the CDR3: TGTGCCAGCAGCTTAGTCGGCAGGGGGGACTACGAGCAGTACTTC. Translating it yields CASSLVGRGDYEQYF.

This clonotype was counted only a few times. The chain joins TRBV20-1 to TRBJ2-5, with TRBD2 matching over 8 bases. The V gene end was trimmed by 1 base and the J gene end by 4 bases; junction bases not matched to a gene: 8. The CDR3 has 15 residues. Germline V lookup: CDR1 DFQATT, CDR2 SNEGSKA (reference sequence). This CDR3 reads CSARVGGGRIETQYF. In DNA form, the CDR3 reads TGCAGTGCTAGAGTGGGCGGGGGGCGTATAGAGACCCAGTACTTC.

The CDR3 coding sequence is TGTGCCAGCAGCTATTACAGGGGAGGGTTGTTAGAGACCCAGTACTTC. The encoded protein is CASSYYRGGLLETQYF. The chain couples TRBV27 to TRBJ2-5; either TRBD1 or TRBD2 may fit D (7 bases each). The ends were cut back, 6 bases at V and 4 bases at J, with 21 bases in the middle. The CDR3 totals 16 residues. The germline V gene has CDR1 MNHEY and CDR2 SMNVEV (reference sequence).

This clonotype turned up a few times. V and J are TRBV6-1 and TRBJ1-1; D may be TRBD1 (5 bases). The germline V gene encodes CDR1 MNHNS and CDR2 SASEGT. The CDR3 spans 15 residues. The germline V and J ends were trimmed by 4 bases and 3 bases, with 15 bases remaining between them. CDR3 protein: CASSAMRGVYTEAFF. The CDR3 nucleotides are TGTGCCAGCAGTGCAATGAGGGGAGTGTACACTGAAGCTTTCTTT.

In DNA, the CDR3 is TGCAGTGCTAGAAGAGGGGACCATGGCTACACCTTC. As protein: CSARRGDHGYTF. The rearrangement uses TRBV20-1 and TRBJ1-2, with D tentatively TRBD1 (5 bases). The germline V gene encodes CDR1 DFQATT and CDR2 SNEGSKA (reference sequence). This CDR3 comprises 12 residues. V shed 2 bases and J shed 6 bases, with 10 bases lying between them.